This T cell receptor beta chain was documented in a study of identical twins. Germline values: CDR1 DFQATT, CDR2 SNEGSKA (reference sequence). J lost 4 bases, V lost 4 bases, and 11 bases had no gene match. The CDR3 totals 15 residues. This clonotype showed up just a few times. As yet, its antigen is unknown. Healthy Caucasians supplied all donations. Through template switching, a universal primer site was introduced, and the cDNA contained unique molecular identifiers. TCRdb re-called the 5' RACE reads through MiXCR, storing one row per CDR3 protein. The sample lists about 550,000 distinct CDR3 sequences, about 22% occurring once. Study-wide findings and caveats: Out-of-frame alpha sequences common to twins were enriched for low generation probability.

The sample also formed part of further work on yellow fever vaccine responses in identical twins. That paper adds: Reportedly, twins' vaccine T cell responses looked partly convergent and partly personalized.

The genes are TRBV20-1 and TRBJ2-3, with 7 bases aligning to TRBD2. The clonotype comes from a woman aged 18-29 years in good health. The specimen was CD4+ T cells sorted from blood. CDR3 nucleotides: TGCAGTGCTACCCATGGGGCGGGAGTCCCAGATACGCAGTATTTT. Translating gives CSATHGAGVPDTQYF.